Listed here are 12 T cell receptor beta chains from one sample, sequenced in a study of neurological immune-mediated disorders. Each CDR3 protein is one row after TCRdb ran MiXCR on the 5' RACE reads. Seen here are under 90,000 distinct CDR3 sequences, under 4.5% observed once, and the top ten hold about 2.9%. Sequencing used PBMCs. The receptors originated from a woman in her forties or fifties with multiple sclerosis.

This clonotype was seen at least ten times. V usage is TRBV4-2 and J usage is TRBJ2-2; D is ambiguous. Trimming took 1 base from V and 0 from J, leaving 6 bases between them. Per germline, CDR1 LGHNA and CDR2 YNFKEQ. The CDR3 totals 15 residues. The CDR3 DNA reads as TGTGCCAGCAGCCAAGTAGACGCGAACACCGGGGAGCTGTTTTTT. Translation gives CASSQVDANTGELFF.

This clonotype was seen repeatedly, ten times or more. The chain is built from TRBV24-1 and TRBJ2-7; D not resolved. The length of the CDR3 is 13 residues. Germline CDR1 KGHDR, CDR2 SFDVKD. V lost 4 bases, J lost 4 bases, and 10 bases lay in between. CDR3 protein: CATSDWKAYEQYF. The CDR3 DNA reads as TGTGCCACCAGTGACTGGAAGGCGTACGAGCAGTACTTC.

Many counts were recorded for this clonotype. The J gene is TRBJ2-3, the V gene TRBV3-1; the D gene is possibly TRBD2 (5 bases). CDR3 length equals 16 residues. V lost 4 bases and J lost 7, with 21 bases in between. Germline CDR1 and CDR2: LGHDT and YNNKEL (reference sequence). The CDR3 region has the DNA TGTGCCAGCAGCCTCCCCGCTGGACTGATAACCAATACGCAGTATTTT. This sequence encodes CASSLPAGLITNTQYF.

This clonotype was picked up many times. The chain is built from TRBV18 and TRBJ1-1; the D gene is possibly TRBD1 (6 bases). V was cut by 6 bases and J by 1 base, with 12 bases left in between. From germline, CDR1 is KGHSH and CDR2 LQKENI. This CDR3 region has 14 residues. The CDR3 DNA reads as TGTGCCAGCTCGCCAGACAGGTCGAACACTGAAGCTTTCTTT. This sequence encodes CASSPDRSNTEAFF.

In its sample, this clonotype was seen many times. The chain carries TRBV29-1 and TRBJ2-3; D is uncertain. Trimming took off 0 bases at V and 8 bases at J, with 3 bases between the two ends. The CDR3 loop spans 10 amino acids. The germline gives CDR1 SQVTM, CDR2 ANQGSEA. The CDR3 DNA follows: TGCAGCGTTGAAGAAGGTACGCAGTATTTT. This encodes CSVEEGTQYF.

This clonotype was observed at least ten times. The chain links TRBV5-4 to TRBJ1-1, with D maybe TRBD1 (6 bases). This CDR3 spans 16 amino acids. Per germline, CDR1 SGHNT and CDR2 YYREEE (reference sequence). Deletions cut 0 bases from V and 4 bases from J, with 16 bases between. CDR3 sequence: CASSLGGLNGVTEAFF. CDR3 DNA sequence: TGTGCCAGCAGCTTGGGGGGGCTAAACGGAGTCACTGAAGCTTTCTTT.

In this sample, this clonotype turned up many times. The gene calls are TRBV7-3 and TRBJ2-3; the match to TRBD2 covers 16 bases. This CDR3 spans 15 amino acids. Germline CDR1 is SGHTA and CDR2 is FQGTGA. V gave up 5 bases and J gave up 7 bases; unmatched junction bases: 3. The CDR3 loop is CASSPGLAGGNTQYF. CDR3 nucleotide sequence: TGTGCCAGCAGCCCGGGACTAGCGGGGGGGAATACGCAGTATTTT. Supplemented by reference TRBV7-3 and TRBJ2-3, the full variable domain reads GAGVSQTPSNKVTEKGKYVELRCDPISGHTALYWYRQSLGQGPEFLIYFQGTGAADDSGLPNDRFFAVRPEGSVSTLKIQRTERGDSAVYLCASSPGLAGGNTQYFGPGTRLTVL.

This clonotype was counted many times. This chain links TRBV20-1 with TRBJ1-1, with unresolved D. The CDR3 extends over 15 amino acids. V lost 3 bases, J lost 2 bases, and 16 bases lay in between. Germline values: CDR1 DFQATT, CDR2 SNEGSKA (reference sequence). Here the CDR3 reads CSARPAGRSNTEAFF. As DNA, the CDR3 is TGCAGTGCTAGGCCCGCGGGCAGAAGTAACACTGAAGCTTTCTTT.

This clonotype was seen repeatedly, ten times or more. V is TRBV5-5 and J is TRBJ1-2, with D tentatively TRBD1 (5 bases). The V gene lost 0 bases and the J gene lost 6 bases, with 15 bases spanning the gap. Germline CDR1 reads SGHKS; CDR2 reads YYEKEE (reference sequence). CDR3 size: 15 residues. The CDR3 DNA follows: TGTGCCAGCAGCTTGGGGCCGGAGGGGTATGATGGCTACACCTTC. This encodes CASSLGPEGYDGYTF.

This clonotype was counted ten times or more. The CDR3 DNA sequence: TGCAGTGCATCTCCGGGACCCCGGGGGCGCACAGATACGCAGTATTTT. Its protein is CSASPGPRGRTDTQYF. The V call is TRBV20-1, the J call TRBJ2-3; either TRBD1 or TRBD2 may fit D (6 bases each). V was cut by 6 bases and J by 1 base, with 20 bases left in between. This CDR3 region has 16 residues. CDR1 and CDR2 (germline): DFQATT, SNEGSKA (reference sequence).

This clonotype was seen many times. The V gene is TRBV20-1, the J gene TRBJ1-1; no clear D gene. The CDR3 runs to 13 residues. Trimming left V 3 bases short and J 0 bases short, with 8 bases between. Germline V CDR1 and CDR2: DFQATT, SNEGSKA (reference sequence). CDR3 protein: CSASQQMNTEAFF. In DNA, the CDR3 is TGCAGTGCTAGCCAACAGATGAACACTGAAGCTTTCTTT.

There are many counts of this clonotype. The chain combines TRBV12-3 or TRBV12-4 with TRBJ2-7; TRBD1 agrees at 12 bases. This CDR3 is 12 amino acids long. This CDR3 is CAGTGGLYEQYF. CDR3 bases: TGTGCTGGGACAGGGGGCCTCTACGAGCAGTACTTC.